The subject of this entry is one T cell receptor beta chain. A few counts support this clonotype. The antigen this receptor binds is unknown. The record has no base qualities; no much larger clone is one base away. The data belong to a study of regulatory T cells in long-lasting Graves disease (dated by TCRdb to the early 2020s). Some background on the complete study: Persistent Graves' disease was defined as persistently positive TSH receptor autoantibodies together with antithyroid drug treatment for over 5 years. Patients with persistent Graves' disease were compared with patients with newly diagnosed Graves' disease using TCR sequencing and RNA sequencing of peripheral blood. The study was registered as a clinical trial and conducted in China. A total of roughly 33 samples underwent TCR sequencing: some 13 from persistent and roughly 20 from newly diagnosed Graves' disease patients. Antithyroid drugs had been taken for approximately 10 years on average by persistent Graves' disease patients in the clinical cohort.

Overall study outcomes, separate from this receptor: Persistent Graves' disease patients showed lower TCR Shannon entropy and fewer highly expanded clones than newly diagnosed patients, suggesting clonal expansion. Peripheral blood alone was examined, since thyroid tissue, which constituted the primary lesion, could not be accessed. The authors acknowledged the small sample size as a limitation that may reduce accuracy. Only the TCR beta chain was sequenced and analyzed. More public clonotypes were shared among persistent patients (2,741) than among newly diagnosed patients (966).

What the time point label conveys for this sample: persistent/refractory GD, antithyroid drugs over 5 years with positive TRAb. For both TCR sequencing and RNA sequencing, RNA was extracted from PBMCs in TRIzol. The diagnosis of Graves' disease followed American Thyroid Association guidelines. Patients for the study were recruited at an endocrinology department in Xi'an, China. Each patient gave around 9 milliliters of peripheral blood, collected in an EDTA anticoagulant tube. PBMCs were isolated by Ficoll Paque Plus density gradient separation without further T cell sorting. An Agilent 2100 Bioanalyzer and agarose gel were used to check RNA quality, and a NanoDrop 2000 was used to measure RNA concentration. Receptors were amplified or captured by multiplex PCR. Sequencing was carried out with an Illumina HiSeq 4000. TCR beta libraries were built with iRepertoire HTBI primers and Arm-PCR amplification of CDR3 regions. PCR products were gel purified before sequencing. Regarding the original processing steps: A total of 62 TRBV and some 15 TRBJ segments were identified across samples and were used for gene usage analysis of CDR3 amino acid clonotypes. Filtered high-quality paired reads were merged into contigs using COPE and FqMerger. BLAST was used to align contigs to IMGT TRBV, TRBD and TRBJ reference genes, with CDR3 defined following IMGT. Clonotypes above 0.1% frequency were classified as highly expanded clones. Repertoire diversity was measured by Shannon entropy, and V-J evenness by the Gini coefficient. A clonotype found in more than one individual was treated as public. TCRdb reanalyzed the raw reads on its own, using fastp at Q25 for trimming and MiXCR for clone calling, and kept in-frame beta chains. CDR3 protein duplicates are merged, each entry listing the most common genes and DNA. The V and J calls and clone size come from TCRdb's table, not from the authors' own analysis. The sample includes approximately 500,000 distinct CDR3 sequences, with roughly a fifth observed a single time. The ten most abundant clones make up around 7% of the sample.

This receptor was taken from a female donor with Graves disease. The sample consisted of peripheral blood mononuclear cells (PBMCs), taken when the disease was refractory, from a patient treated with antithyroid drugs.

The CDR3 protein sequence reads: CASSSPGTAHPPLHF. The nucleotide sequence reads as follows: TGTGCCAGCAGCTCTCCCGGGACAGCACACCCCCCCCTCCACTTT. The sequence links TRBV11-2 to TRBJ1-6; TRBD1 aligns with 7 central bases. V and J are trimmed by 4 bases and 13 bases, and the gene matches miss 13 bases of the junction. The CDR3 starts with the cysteine, ends with the phenylalanine, and has 15 residues. Just CDR3 DNA is preserved here, 45 bases in frame from base 1. The germline V gene gives CDR1 as SGHAT and CDR2 as FQNNGV.